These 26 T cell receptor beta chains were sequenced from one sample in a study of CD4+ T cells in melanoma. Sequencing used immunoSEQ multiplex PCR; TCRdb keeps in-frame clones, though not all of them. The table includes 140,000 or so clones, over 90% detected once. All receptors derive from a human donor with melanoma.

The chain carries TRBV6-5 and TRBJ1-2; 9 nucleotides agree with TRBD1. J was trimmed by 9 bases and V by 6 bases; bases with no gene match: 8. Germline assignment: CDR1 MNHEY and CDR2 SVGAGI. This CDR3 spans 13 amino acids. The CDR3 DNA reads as TGTGCCAGCAGCCCCGGGACAGGGATTAGCTACACCTTC. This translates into CASSPGTGISYTF.

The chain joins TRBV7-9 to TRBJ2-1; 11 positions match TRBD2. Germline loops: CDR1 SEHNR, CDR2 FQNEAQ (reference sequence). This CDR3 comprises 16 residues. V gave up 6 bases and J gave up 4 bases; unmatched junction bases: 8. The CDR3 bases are TGTGCCAGCAGTACTGTGACTAGCGGGGTGTACAATGAGCAGTTCTTC. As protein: CASSTVTSGVYNEQFF.

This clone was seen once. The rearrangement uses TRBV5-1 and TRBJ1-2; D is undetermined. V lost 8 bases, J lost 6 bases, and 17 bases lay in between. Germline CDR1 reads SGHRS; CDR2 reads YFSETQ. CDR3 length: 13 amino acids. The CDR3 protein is CASTPSLADGYTF. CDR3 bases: TGCGCCAGTACACCTTCACTTGCGGATGGCTACACCTTC. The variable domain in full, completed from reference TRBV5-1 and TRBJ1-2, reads KAGVTQTPRYLIKTRGQQVTLSCSPISGHRSVSWYQQTPGQGLQFLFEYFSETQRNKGNFPGRFSGRQFSNSRSEMNVSTLELGDSALYLCASTPSLADGYTFGSGTRLTVV.

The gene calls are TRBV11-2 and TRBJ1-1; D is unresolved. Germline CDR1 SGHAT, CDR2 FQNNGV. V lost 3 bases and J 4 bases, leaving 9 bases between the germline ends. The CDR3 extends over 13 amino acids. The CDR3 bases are TGTGCCAGCAGCTTTTGGCTGCTCACTGAAGCTTTCTTT. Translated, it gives CASSFWLLTEAFF.

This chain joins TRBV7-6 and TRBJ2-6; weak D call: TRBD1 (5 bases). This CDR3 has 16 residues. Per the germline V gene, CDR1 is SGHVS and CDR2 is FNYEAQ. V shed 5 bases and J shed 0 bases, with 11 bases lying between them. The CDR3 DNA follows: TGTGCCAGCAGCATTTATACAGGCTCTGGGGCCAACGTCCTGACTTTC. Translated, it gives CASSIYTGSGANVLTF. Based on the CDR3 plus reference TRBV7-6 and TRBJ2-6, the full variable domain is GAGVSQSPRYKVTKRGQDVALRCDPISGHVSLYWYRQALGQGPEFLTYFNYEAQQDKSGLPNDRFSAERPEGSISTLTIQRTEQRDSAMYRCASSIYTGSGANVLTFGAGSRLTVL.

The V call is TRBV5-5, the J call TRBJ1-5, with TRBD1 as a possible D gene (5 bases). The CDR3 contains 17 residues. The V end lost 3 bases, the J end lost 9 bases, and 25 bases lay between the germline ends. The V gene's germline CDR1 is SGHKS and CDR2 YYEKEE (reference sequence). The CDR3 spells CASSSGARARPEGPQHF. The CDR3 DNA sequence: TGTGCCAGCAGCTCCGGGGCGCGGGCGAGGCCGGAAGGGCCCCAGCATTTT.

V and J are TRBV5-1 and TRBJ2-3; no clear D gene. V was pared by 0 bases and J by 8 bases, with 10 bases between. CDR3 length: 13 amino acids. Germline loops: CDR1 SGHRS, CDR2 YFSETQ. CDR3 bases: TGCGCCAGCAGCTTGGCAGGTCGTTCTACGCAGTATTTT. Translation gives CASSLAGRSTQYF.

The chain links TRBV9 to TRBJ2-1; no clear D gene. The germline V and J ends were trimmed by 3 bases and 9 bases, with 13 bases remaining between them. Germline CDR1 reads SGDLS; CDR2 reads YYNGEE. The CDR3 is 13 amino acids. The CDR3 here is CASSAEAGAEQFF. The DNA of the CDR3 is TGTGCCAGCAGCGCCGAAGCCGGTGCTGAGCAGTTCTTC.

This CDR3 reads CASSLDPGANNEQYF. The CDR3 coding sequence is TGTGCCAGCAGCTTAGATCCGGGGGCAAACAACGAGCAGTACTTC. V and J are TRBV11-2 and TRBJ2-7; possibly TRBD1 or TRBD2 for D (6 bases each). Germline assignment: CDR1 SGHAT and CDR2 FQNNGV. The CDR3 length is 15 residues. The V end was cut by 0 bases, the J end by 5 bases, with 14 bases between. Variable domain in full (rest from reference TRBV11-2 and TRBJ2-7): EAGVAQSPRYKIIEKRQSVAFWCNPISGHATLYWYQQILGQGPKLLIQFQNNGVVDDSQLPKDRFSAERLKGVDSTLKIQPAKLEDSAVYLCASSLDPGANNEQYFGPGTRLTVT.

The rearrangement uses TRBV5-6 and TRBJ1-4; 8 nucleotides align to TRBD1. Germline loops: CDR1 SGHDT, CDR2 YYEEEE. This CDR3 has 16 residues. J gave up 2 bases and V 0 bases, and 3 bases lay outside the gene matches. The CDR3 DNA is TGTGCCAGCAGCTTGGGACAGGGGCGGACTAATGAAAAACTGTTTTTT. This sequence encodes CASSLGQGRTNEKLFF.

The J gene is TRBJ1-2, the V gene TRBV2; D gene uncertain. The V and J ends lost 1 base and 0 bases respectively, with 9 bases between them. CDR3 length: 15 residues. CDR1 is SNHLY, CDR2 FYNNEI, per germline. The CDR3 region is CASSEDGLTNYGYTF. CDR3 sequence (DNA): TGTGCCAGCAGTGAAGATGGTCTTACTAACTATGGCTACACCTTC.

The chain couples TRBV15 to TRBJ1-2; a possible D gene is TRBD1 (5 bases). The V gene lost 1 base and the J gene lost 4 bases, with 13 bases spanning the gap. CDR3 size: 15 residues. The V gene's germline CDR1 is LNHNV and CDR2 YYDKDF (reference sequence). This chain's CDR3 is CATSRAVGDGYGYTF. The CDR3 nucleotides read TGTGCCACCAGCAGAGCCGTAGGGGACGGCTATGGCTACACCTTC.

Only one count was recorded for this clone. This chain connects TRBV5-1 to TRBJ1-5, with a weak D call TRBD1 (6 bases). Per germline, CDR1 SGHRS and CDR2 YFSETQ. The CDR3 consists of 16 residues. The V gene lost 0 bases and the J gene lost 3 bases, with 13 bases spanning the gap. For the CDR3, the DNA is TGCGCCAGCAGCTTGGGACGGGGGGGCCCCAATCAGCCCCAGCATTTT. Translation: CASSLGRGGPNQPQHF.

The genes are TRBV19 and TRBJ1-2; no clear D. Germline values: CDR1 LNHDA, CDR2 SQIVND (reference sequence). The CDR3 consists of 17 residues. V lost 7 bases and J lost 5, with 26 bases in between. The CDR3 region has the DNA TGTGCCAGTACCCCCAAACTGGACGGCACCCGGTCGTATGGCTACACCTTC. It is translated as CASTPKLDGTRSYGYTF.

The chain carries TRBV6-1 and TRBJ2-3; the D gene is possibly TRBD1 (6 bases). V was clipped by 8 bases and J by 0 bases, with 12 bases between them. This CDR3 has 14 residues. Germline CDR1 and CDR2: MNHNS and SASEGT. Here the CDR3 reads CASLGARSTDTQYF. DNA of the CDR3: TGTGCCAGCCTGGGGGCGCGAAGCACAGATACGCAGTATTTT.

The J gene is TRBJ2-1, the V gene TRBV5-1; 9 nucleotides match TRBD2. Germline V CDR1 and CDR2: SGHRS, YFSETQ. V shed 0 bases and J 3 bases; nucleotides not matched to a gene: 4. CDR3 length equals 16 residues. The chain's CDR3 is CASSLAASGVYNEQFF. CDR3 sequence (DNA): TGCGCCAGCAGCTTGGCCGCTAGCGGGGTCTACAATGAGCAGTTCTTC. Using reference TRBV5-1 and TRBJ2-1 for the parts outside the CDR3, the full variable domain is KAGVTQTPRYLIKTRGQQVTLSCSPISGHRSVSWYQQTPGQGLQFLFEYFSETQRNKGNFPGRFSGRQFSNSRSEMNVSTLELGDSALYLCASSLAASGVYNEQFFGPGTRLTVL.

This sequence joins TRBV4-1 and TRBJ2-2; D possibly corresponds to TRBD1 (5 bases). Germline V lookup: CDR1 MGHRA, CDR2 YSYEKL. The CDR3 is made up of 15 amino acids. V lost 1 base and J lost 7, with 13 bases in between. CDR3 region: CASSQGLGQGGELFF. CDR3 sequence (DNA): TGCGCCAGCAGCCAAGGCCTGGGGCAAGGCGGGGAGCTGTTTTTT.

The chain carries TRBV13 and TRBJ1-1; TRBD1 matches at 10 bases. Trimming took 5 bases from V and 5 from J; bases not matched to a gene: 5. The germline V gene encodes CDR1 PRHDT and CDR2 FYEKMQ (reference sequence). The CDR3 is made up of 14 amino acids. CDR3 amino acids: CASSPRQGATEAFF. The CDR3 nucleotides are TGTGCCAGCAGCCCCCGACAGGGGGCGACTGAAGCTTTCTTT.

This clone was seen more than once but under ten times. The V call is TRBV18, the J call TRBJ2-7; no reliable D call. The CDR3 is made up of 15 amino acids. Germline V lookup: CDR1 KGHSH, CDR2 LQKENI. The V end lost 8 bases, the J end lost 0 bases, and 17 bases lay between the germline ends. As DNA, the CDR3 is TGTGCCAGCCAATCGGGCGAGCGCCGCTCCTACGAGCAGTACTTC. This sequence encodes CASQSGERRSYEQYF.

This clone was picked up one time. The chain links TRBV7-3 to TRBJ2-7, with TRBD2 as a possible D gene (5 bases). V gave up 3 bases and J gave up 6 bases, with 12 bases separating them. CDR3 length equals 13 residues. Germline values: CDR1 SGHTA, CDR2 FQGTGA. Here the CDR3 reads CASSFVLGGEQYF. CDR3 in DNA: TGTGCCAGCAGCTTTGTCCTCGGAGGCGAGCAGTACTTC.

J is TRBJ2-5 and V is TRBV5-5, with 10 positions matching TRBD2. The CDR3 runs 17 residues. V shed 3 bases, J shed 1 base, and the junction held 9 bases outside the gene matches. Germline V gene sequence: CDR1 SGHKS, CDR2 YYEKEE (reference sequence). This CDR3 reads CASSSGGVAGGQETQYF. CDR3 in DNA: TGTGCCAGCAGCTCTGGCGGGGTAGCGGGGGGCCAAGAGACCCAGTACTTC.

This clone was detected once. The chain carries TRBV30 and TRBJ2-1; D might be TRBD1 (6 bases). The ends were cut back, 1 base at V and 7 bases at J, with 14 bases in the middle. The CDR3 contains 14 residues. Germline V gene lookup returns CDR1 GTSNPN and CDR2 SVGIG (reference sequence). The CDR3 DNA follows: TGTGCCTGGAGTGCCGAAATACAGGGAAATGAGCAGTTCTTC. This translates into CAWSAEIQGNEQFF.

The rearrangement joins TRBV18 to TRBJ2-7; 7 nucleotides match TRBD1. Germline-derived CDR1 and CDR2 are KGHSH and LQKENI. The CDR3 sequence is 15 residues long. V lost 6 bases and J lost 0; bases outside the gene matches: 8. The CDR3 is CASSLSGQSSYEQYF. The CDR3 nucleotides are TGTGCCAGCTCCCTTTCGGGACAGAGCTCCTACGAGCAGTACTTC. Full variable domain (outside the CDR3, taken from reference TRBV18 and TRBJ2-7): NAGVMQNPRHLVRRRGQEARLRCSPMKGHSHVYWYRQLPEEGLKFMVYLQKENIIDESGMPKERFSAEFPKEGPSILRIQQVVRGDSAAYFCASSLSGQSSYEQYFGPGTRLTVT.

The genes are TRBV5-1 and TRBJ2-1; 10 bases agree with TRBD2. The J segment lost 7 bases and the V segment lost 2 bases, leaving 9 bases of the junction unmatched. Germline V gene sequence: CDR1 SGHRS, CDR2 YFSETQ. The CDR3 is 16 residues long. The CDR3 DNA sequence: TGCGCCAGCAGCTTCATGGCTAGCGGGGGCTTGAATGAGCAGTTCTTC. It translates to CASSFMASGGLNEQFF. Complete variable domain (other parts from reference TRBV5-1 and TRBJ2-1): KAGVTQTPRYLIKTRGQQVTLSCSPISGHRSVSWYQQTPGQGLQFLFEYFSETQRNKGNFPGRFSGRQFSNSRSEMNVSTLELGDSALYLCASSFMASGGLNEQFFGPGTRLTVL.

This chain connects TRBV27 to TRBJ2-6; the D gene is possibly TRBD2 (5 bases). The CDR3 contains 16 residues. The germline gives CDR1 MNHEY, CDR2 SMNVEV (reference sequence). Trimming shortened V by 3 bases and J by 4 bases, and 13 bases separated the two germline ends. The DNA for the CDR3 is TGTGCCAGCAGTTTGGCGGGCAGCTGGGGGGCCAACGTCCTGACTTTC. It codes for CASSLAGSWGANVLTF.

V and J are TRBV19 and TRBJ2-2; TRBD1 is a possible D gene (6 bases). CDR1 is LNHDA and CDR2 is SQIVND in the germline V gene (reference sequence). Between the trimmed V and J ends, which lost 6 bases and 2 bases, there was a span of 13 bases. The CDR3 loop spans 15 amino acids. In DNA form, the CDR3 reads TGTGCCAGTAGGTTGGACAGACTTAACACCGGGGAGCTGTTTTTT. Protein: CASRLDRLNTGELFF. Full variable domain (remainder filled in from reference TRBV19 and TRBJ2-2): DGGITQSPKYLFRKEGQNVTLSCEQNLNHDAMYWYRQDPGQGLRLIYYSQIVNDFQKGDIAEGYSVSREKKESFPLTVTSAQKNPTAFYLCASRLDRLNTGELFFGEGSRLTVL.